This T cell receptor beta chain was observed in a study of PD-L1 blockade in urothelial cancer. CDR1 and CDR2 from the germline V gene are SGHVS and FNYEAQ. Trimming pared 5 bases from V and 8 bases from J, leaving 15 bases between. CDR3 length: 13 amino acids. A spike-in of synthetic TCR analog templates was added to each PCR. Sequenced by immunoSEQ multiplex PCR; TCRdb stores in-frame clones only, minus some. The sample carries roughly 120,000 clones, roughly 89% recorded once. As to time point: peripheral blood 6 weeks after treatment start. The sequence came from a man aged 55-75 years with urothelial cancer. Specimen: PBMCs, collected around atezolizumab (anti-PD-L1) treatment. The rearrangement joins TRBV7-6 to TRBJ1-1; D gene unclear. The DNA of the CDR3 is TGTGCCAGCAGCCCCCTTTTACGGGGAGAAGCTTTCTTT. Its translation is CASSPLLRGEAFF.